Listed below are T cell receptor beta chains from one sample, sequenced in a study of blood T cell repertoires in COVID-19. TCRdb's copy holds only in-frame clones and misses some; the assay was immunoSEQ multiplex PCR. The sample lists 45,000 to 65,000 clones; 75% to 90% were seen once. Sequencing input: peripheral blood. These receptors all come from a man younger than 40 with COVID-19, enrolled during active disease. CDR3s leave out the opening cysteine and the closing phenylalanine or tryptophan. Each record gives: V gene, J gene, clone size, CDR3 protein. Only some rows state a clone size, as once, few, many or a class for expanded clones.

V gene: TRBV7-9
J gene: TRBJ2-5
clone size: NA
CDR3 protein: ASASPGLLETQY

V gene: TRBV11-2
J gene: TRBJ2-3
clone size: once
CDR3 protein: ASSSPVSSSPDTQY

V gene: TRBV5-4
J gene: TRBJ2-5
clone size: few
CDR3 protein: ASSPTGVSVVDQETQY

V gene: TRBV28
J gene: TRBJ1-2
clone size: NA
CDR3 protein: ASSLTGVRWGYT

V gene: TRBV24-1
J gene: TRBJ1-5
clone size: NA
CDR3 protein: ATSDALRDQPQH

V gene: TRBV18
J gene: TRBJ2-5
clone size: NA
CDR3 protein: ASSPLDRTGGFETQY

V gene: TRBV19
J gene: TRBJ1-5
clone size: NA
CDR3 protein: ASSISGGLVQPQH

V gene: TRBV5-1
J gene: TRBJ2-7
clone size: NA
CDR3 protein: ASSSQIPAGTGVYYEQY

V gene: TRBV13
J gene: TRBJ1-3
clone size: few
CDR3 protein: ASSFGGGGNTIY

V gene: TRBV10-3
J gene: TRBJ2-2
clone size: NA
CDR3 protein: ATAGNTGELF

V gene: TRBV28
J gene: TRBJ1-2
clone size: NA
CDR3 protein: ASSSPGQGNYGYT

V gene: TRBV4-1
J gene: TRBJ2-7
clone size: few
CDR3 protein: ASSQDQGRYEQY

V gene: TRBV19
J gene: TRBJ2-2
clone size: once
CDR3 protein: ASRGATSNTGELF

V gene: TRBV10-3
J gene: TRBJ2-7
clone size: NA
CDR3 protein: AIRGLAGGGNYEQY

V gene: TRBV7-8
J gene: TRBJ1-2
clone size: few
CDR3 protein: ASSLIGEGYT

V gene: TRBV29-1
J gene: TRBJ2-7
clone size: NA
CDR3 protein: SVARGLAGLIMYEQY

V gene: TRBV28
J gene: TRBJ2-7
clone size: NA
CDR3 protein: ASSLSTSGRATYEQY

V gene: TRBV3-1/TRBV3-2
J gene: TRBJ2-5
clone size: NA
CDR3 protein: ASSQSREQETQY

V gene: TRBV5-1
J gene: TRBJ2-3
clone size: NA
CDR3 protein: ASSLSTTRRGTDTQY

V gene: TRBV6-1
J gene: TRBJ1-4
clone size: NA
CDR3 protein: ASSERVRGSLATNEKLF

V gene: TRBV2
J gene: TRBJ2-5
clone size: NA
CDR3 protein: ASRPGLAQGETQY

V gene: TRBV4-2
J gene: TRBJ2-2
clone size: NA
CDR3 protein: ASSPQGTGELF

V gene: TRBV10-1
J gene: TRBJ2-7
clone size: NA
CDR3 protein: ASSERRTGTLYEQY

V gene: TRBV27
J gene: TRBJ1-1
clone size: NA
CDR3 protein: ASSTGGWNTEAF

V gene: TRBV9
J gene: TRBJ2-7
clone size: NA
CDR3 protein: ASSVGDRGIYEQY

V gene: TRBV10-2
J gene: TRBJ1-5
clone size: NA
CDR3 protein: ASSDVTGQPQH

V gene: TRBV11-2
J gene: TRBJ1-3
clone size: NA
CDR3 protein: ASSLGGSPILTGNTIY

V gene: TRBV9
J gene: TRBJ1-1
clone size: NA
CDR3 protein: ASSTTKTGTNTEAF

V gene: TRBV20-1
J gene: TRBJ2-7
clone size: NA
CDR3 protein: SAGGGYEQY

V gene: TRBV9
J gene: TRBJ2-5
clone size: NA
CDR3 protein: ASSVSSGLRETQY

V gene: TRBV6-5
J gene: TRBJ1-1
clone size: NA
CDR3 protein: ASSLKTGRRTEAF

V gene: TRBV6-5
J gene: TRBJ2-2
clone size: NA
CDR3 protein: ASSYLAGGAGELF

V gene: TRBV2
J gene: TRBJ2-5
clone size: NA
CDR3 protein: ASSAGYLAGGPRETQY

V gene: TRBV10-1
J gene: TRBJ2-3
clone size: NA
CDR3 protein: ASSEGREFGTDTQY

V gene: TRBV29-1
J gene: TRBJ1-1
clone size: few
CDR3 protein: SAGQGAGEAF